This note documents a single TCR beta chain sequence. The target antigen is unknown. This sample stems from a study of T cell responses to AZD1222 COVID-19 vaccine. Study-wide points: Spike was spanned by vaccine-associated CD4 TCRs, which were dominant at 160-218 and 743-854.

This CDR3 is 13 amino acids long. The germline V and J ends were trimmed by 5 bases and 6 bases, with 12 bases remaining between them. Only in-frame clones appear in the TCRdb table, and some are missing; sequencing was by immunoSEQ multiplex PCR. The sample contains 120,000 or so clones, around 90% of which appear only once. The chain carries TRBV12-3 or TRBV12-4 and TRBJ2-3; the D gene is possibly TRBD1 (6 bases). The TCR sequence derives from an adult in good health. This specimen was peripheral blood, taken on day 0 of MenACWY control vaccination. Here the CDR3 reads CASSVQGFDTQYF. As DNA, the CDR3 is TGTGCCAGCAGTGTACAGGGTTTTGATACGCAGTATTTT.